This T cell receptor beta chain was obtained from a study of blood T cells in healthy people across ages. Concerning this clonotype: Its antigen remains unidentified.

Overall study findings and caveats: While age rose, TCR beta diversity per million T cells dropped in a roughly linear way.

A sample-barcoded 5' primer and a J-beta primer mix were used in a second PCR of roughly 6 to 11 cycles. One entry per CDR3 protein results from TCRdb running MiXCR on the 5' RACE reads. The sample contains about 290,000 distinct CDR3 sequences, around 27% of which appear only once. This sequence originates from a woman in her 70s in good health. Input material: blood.

The CDR3 is CASSFNGVGSGNTIYF. The CDR3 bases are TGTGCCAGCAGTTTTAACGGGGTCGGATCTGGAAACACCATATATTTT. The rearrangement uses TRBV12-3 or TRBV12-4 and TRBJ1-3; D is ambiguous. This CDR3 region has 16 residues. Trimming shortened V by 3 bases and J by 1 base, and 13 bases separated the two germline ends.